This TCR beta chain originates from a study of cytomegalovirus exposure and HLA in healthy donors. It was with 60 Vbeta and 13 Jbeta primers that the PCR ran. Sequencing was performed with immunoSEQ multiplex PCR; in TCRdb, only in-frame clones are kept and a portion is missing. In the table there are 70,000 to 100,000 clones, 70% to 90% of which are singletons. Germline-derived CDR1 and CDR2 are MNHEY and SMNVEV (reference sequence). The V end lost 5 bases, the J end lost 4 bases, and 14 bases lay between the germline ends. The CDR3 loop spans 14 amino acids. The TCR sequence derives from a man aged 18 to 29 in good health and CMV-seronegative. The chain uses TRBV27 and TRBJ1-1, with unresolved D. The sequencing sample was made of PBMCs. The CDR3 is CASSLGELSTEAFF. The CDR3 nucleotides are TGTGCCAGCAGTCTAGGAGAACTCTCCACTGAAGCTTTCTTT.